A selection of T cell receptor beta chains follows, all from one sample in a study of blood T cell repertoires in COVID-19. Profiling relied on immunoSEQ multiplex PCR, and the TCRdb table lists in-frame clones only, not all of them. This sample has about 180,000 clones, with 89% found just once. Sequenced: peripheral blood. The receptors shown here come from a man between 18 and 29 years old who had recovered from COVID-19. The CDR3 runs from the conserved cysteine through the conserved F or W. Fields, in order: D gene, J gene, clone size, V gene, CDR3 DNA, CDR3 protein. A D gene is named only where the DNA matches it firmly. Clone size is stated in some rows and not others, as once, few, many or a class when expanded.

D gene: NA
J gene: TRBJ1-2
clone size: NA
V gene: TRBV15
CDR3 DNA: TGTGCCACCAGCGAGGGCGAGGGTCATGGCTACACCTTC
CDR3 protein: CATSEGEGHGYTF

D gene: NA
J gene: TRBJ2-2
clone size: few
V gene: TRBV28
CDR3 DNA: TGTGCCAGCAGTTTAACCCCTTTAAGCGGGACCGGGGAGCTGTTTTTT
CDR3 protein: CASSLTPLSGTGELFF

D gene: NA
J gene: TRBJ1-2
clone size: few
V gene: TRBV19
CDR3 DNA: TGTGCCAGTAGTATCCAGGGTGGCTACACCTTC
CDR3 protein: CASSIQGGYTF

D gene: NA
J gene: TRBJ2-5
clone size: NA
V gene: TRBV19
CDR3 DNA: TGTGCCAGTAGCCCAGAGGGCAGTAAGACCCAGTACTTC
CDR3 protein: CASSPEGSKTQYF

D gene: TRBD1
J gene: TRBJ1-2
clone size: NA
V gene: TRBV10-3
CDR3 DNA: TGTGCCTTAAAGGGGCAGGGGGCGAGCGATGGCTACACCTTC
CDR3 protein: CALKGQGASDGYTF

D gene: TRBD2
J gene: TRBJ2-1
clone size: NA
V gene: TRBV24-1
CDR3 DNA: TGTGCCACCAGTGAGCGGGAGGGCTACAATGAGCAGTTCTTC
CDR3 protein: CATSEREGYNEQFF

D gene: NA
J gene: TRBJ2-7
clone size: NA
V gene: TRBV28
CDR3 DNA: TGTGCCAGCAGTTTACAGGGGGGTACCTACGAGCAGTACTTC
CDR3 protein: CASSLQGGTYEQYF

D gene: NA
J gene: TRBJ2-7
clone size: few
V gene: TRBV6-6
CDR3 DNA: TGTGCCAGCAGTTACGCGGAGAGCTCCTACGAGCAGTACTTC
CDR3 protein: CASSYAESSYEQYF

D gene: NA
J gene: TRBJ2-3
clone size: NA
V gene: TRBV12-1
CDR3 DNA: TGTGCCAGCAGCCGGACAGATACGCAGTATTTT
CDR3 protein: CASSRTDTQYF

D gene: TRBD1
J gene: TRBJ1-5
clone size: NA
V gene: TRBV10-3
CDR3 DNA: TGTGCCATCAGTGAGAGGGGGCGGGCCACCGATCAGCCCCAGCATTTT
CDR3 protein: CAISERGRATDQPQHF

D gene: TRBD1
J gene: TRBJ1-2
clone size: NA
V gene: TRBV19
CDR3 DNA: TGTGCCAGTACCAGGACAGGGTCTGGCTACACCTTC
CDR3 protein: CASTRTGSGYTF

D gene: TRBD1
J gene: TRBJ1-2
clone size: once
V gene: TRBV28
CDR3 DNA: TGTGCCAGCAGCCTGACAGGGGACGGGGGCTATGGCTACACCTTC
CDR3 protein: CASSLTGDGGYGYTF

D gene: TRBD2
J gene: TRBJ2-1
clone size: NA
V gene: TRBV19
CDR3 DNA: TGTGCCAGTAGTATAACCAGCGGGAGTCGCTCCTACAATGAGCAGTTCTTC
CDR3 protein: CASSITSGSRSYNEQFF

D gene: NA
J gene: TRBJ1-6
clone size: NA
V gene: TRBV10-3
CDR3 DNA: TGTGCCATCAGGACAGAGCCCAATTCACCCCTCCACTTT
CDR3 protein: CAIRTEPNSPLHF

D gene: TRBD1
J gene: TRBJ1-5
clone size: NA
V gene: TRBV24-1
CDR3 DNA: TGTGCCACCAGTGATCGGACAGGGAATCAGCCCCAGCATTTT
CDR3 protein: CATSDRTGNQPQHF

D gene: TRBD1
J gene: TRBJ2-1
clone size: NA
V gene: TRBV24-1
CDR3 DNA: TGTGCCACCAGTGATTTTGTCCCGGGACAGGGAGTCTCCTACAATGAGCAGTTCTTC
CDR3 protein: CATSDFVPGQGVSYNEQFF

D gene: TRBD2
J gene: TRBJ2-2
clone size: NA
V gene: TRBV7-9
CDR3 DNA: TGTGCCAGCAGCCTAACAGCGGGAGTTGTCGGGGAGCTGTTTTTT
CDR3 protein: CASSLTAGVVGELFF

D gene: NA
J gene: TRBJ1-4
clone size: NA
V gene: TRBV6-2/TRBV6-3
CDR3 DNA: TGTGCCAGCACCCCTCGGAGGGTAGGAGAAAAACTGTTTTTT
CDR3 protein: CASTPRRVGEKLFF

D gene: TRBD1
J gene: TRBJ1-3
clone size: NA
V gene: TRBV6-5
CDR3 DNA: TGTGCCAGCAGTTACAACAGGGGAATTTCCGGAAACACCATATATTTT
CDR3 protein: CASSYNRGISGNTIYF

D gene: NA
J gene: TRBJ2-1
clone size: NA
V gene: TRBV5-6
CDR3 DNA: TGTGCCAGCAGCTTCGGGAGCCAATTAAATGAGCAGTTCTTC
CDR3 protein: CASSFGSQLNEQFF

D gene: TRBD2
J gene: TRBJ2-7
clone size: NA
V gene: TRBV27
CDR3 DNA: TGTGCCAGCAGTCCTACTTCGGGACTAGCAAAGGGGTACGAGCAGTACTTC
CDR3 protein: CASSPTSGLAKGYEQYF

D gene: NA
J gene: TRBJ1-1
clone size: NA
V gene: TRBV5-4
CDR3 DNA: TGTGCCAGCAGCCCTATGAACACTGAAGCTTTCTTT
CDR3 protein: CASSPMNTEAFF

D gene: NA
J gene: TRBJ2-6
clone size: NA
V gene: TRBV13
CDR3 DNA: TGTGCCAGCAGCTCTACGAGGGAGACTGGGGCCAACGTCCTGACTTTC
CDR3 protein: CASSSTRETGANVLTF

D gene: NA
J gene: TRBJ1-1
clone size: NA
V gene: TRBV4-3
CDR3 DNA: TGCGCCAGCAGCCGACAAGCAGGGTCTGAAGCTTTCTTT
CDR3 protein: CASSRQAGSEAFF

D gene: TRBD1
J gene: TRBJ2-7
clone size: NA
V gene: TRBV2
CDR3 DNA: TGTGCCAGCAGGGAACGACAGGGTAGCAACGAGCAGTACTTC
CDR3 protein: CASRERQGSNEQYF

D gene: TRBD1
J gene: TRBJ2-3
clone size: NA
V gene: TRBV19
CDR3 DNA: TGTGCCAGTAGTTCCCGTTCGACAGGGTCAGATACGCAGTATTTT
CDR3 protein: CASSSRSTGSDTQYF

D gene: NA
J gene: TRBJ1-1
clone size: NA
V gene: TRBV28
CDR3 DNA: TGTGCCAGCAGCCCTCTATACACTGAAGCTTTCTTT
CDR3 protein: CASSPLYTEAFF

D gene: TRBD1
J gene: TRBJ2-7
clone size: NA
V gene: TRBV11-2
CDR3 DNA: TGTGCCAGCAGCTCCCGGGACAGCGGCTCCTACGAGCAGTACTTC
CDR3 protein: CASSSRDSGSYEQYF

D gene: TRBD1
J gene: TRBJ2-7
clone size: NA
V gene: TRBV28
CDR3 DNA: TGTGCCAGCAGCGAAGGGACAGGGTACGAGCAGTACTTC
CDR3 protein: CASSEGTGYEQYF

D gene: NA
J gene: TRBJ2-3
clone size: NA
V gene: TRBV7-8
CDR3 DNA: TGTGCCAGCAGCTTAGTGGACTATAGCACAGATACGCAGTATTTT
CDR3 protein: CASSLVDYSTDTQYF

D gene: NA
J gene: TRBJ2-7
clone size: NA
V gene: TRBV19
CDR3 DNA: TGTGCCAGTAGTATACAGGGCGCCTACGAGCAGTACTTC
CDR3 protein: CASSIQGAYEQYF

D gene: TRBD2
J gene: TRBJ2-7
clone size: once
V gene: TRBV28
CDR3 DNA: TGTGCCAGCTTGGGACTAGCGGGAGTCGAGCAGTACTTC
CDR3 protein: CASLGLAGVEQYF